The 32 T cell receptor beta chains listed next were all sequenced from one sample in a study of Ad26.COV2.S vaccination and SARS-CoV-2 variants. Profiling relied on immunoSEQ multiplex PCR, and the TCRdb table lists in-frame clones only, not all of them. The data show tens of thousands of clones, with under 90% seen just once and approximately 16% held by the top ten. The sequenced sample was peripheral blood, obtained after recovery from COVID-19. The receptors shown here come from a human donor who had recovered from COVID-19.

This chain joins TRBV7-9 and TRBJ2-5; D may correspond to TRBD1 or TRBD2 (5 bases each). The CDR3 runs to 15 residues. CDR1 and CDR2 (germline): SEHNR, FQNEAQ (reference sequence). Trimming left V 7 bases short and J 1 base short, with 16 bases between. This CDR3 is CASIPGQGLQETQYF. Written as DNA, the CDR3 is TGTGCCAGCATACCTGGACAAGGACTCCAAGAGACCCAGTACTTC.

The chain employs TRBV9 and TRBJ2-7, with 10 bases identical to TRBD2. CDR3 length: 18 residues. Germline loops: CDR1 SGDLS, CDR2 YYNGEE. The V and J ends lost 4 bases and 1 base, in that order; junction bases with no gene match: 14. Written as DNA, the CDR3 is TGTGCCAGCAGCCCCCACGGACTAGCGGAGGGCGGATCCTACGAGCAGTACTTC. Protein sequence: CASSPHGLAEGGSYEQYF.

This clone was seen a handful of times. CDR3 loop: CASSQVFVAKNIQYF. The DNA for the CDR3 is TGCGCCAGCAGCCAAGTTTTCGTAGCCAAAAACATTCAGTACTTC. The chain carries TRBV4-1 and TRBJ2-4; D not resolved. This CDR3 spans 15 amino acids. V lost 1 base and J lost 0, with 7 bases in between. CDR1 is MGHRA, CDR2 YSYEKL, per germline.

CDR3 DNA sequence: TGTGCCAGCAGCTTGGCCACCGCCGTAGCGGGGGACCATCGGGATACGCAGTATTTT. Its translation is CASSLATAVAGDHRDTQYF. The gene calls are TRBV5-4 and TRBJ2-3; 9 bases fit TRBD2. Trimming removed 0 bases from V and 6 bases from J; junction bases left unmatched: 17. Germline V CDR1 and CDR2: SGHNT, YYREEE (reference sequence). The CDR3 sequence is 19 residues long.

This clone showed up just a few times. The rearrangement joins TRBV7-2 to TRBJ2-7, with D uncertain. V was pared by 5 bases and J by 3 bases, with 5 bases between. CDR1 and CDR2 from the germline V gene are SGHTA and FQGNSA. This CDR3 region has 11 residues. The CDR3 sequence is CASSNSYEQYF. The CDR3 DNA is TGTGCCAGCAGCAATAGCTACGAGCAGTACTTC.

The rearrangement uses TRBV7-3 and TRBJ2-1; 9 bases are shared with TRBD1. The germline CDR1 and CDR2 sequences are SGHTA and FQGTGA. With 2 bases clipped from V and 8 bases from J, the junction kept 7 bases outside the gene matches. This CDR3 region has 15 residues. The CDR3 DNA follows: TGTGCCAGCAGCTTAGGGGGACAGGGATACGATGAGCAGTTCTTC. Its translation: CASSLGGQGYDEQFF.

This chain joins TRBV9 and TRBJ2-1, with TRBD2 matching over 8 bases. Trimming at V came to 2 bases and at J to 4 bases, leaving 8 bases not matched to a gene. The CDR3 covers 16 residues. Looked up from germline, CDR1 is SGDLS and CDR2 is YYNGEE. The CDR3 coding sequence is TGTGCCAGCAGCGTGGGTAGCGGGATCACTTACAATGAGCAGTTCTTC. This sequence encodes CASSVGSGITYNEQFF.

V gene TRBV6-6 combines with J gene TRBJ2-3, with D possibly being TRBD1 or TRBD2 (5 bases each). There are 15 residues in the CDR3. Germline loops: CDR1 MNHNY, CDR2 SVGAGI (reference sequence). The V end was cut by 8 bases, the J end by 4 bases, with 19 bases between. CDR3 in DNA: TGTGCCAGCGCCACTCCGGGGCAGGGCGCAGATACGCAGTATTTT. Its translation is CASATPGQGADTQYF.

The chain has TRBV9 and TRBJ2-1, with 10 bases that match TRBD1. Germline CDR1 SGDLS, CDR2 YYNGEE. The V and J ends lost 0 bases and 1 base, in that order; junction bases with no gene match: 4. There are 17 residues in the CDR3. CDR3 region: CASSVATGQGSYNEQFF. CDR3 DNA: TGTGCCAGCAGCGTAGCTACGGGACAGGGGTCCTACAATGAGCAGTTCTTC.

The chain employs TRBV28 and TRBJ1-4; D call uncertain. V was clipped by 6 bases and J by 7 bases, with 9 bases between them. Germline CDR1 is MDHEN and CDR2 is SYDVKM. This CDR3 contains 12 residues. CDR3 nucleotide sequence: TGTGCCAGCAGAGACATCGGTGAAAAACTGTTTTTT. Its translation is CASRDIGEKLFF.

This clone was seen a few times. The rearrangement uses TRBV5-1 and TRBJ2-7; D may correspond to TRBD1 or TRBD2 (5 bases each). Per germline, CDR1 SGHRS and CDR2 YFSETQ. This CDR3 has 13 amino acids. Trimming removed 0 bases from V and 3 bases from J, with 7 bases in between. The CDR3 DNA reads TGCGCCAGCAGCTTGGCGGGGCACTACGAGCAGTACTTC. It translates to CASSLAGHYEQYF.

The chain links TRBV10-2 to TRBJ1-3; D remains unclear. The CDR3 totals 13 residues. CDR1 is WSHSY and CDR2 is SAAADI in the germline V gene. Between the trimmed V and J ends, which lost 1 base and 4 bases, there was a span of 5 bases. CDR3 sequence: CASSELGGNTIYF. The CDR3 DNA is TGCGCCAGCAGTGAGTTGGGGGGAAACACCATATATTTT.

This chain connects TRBV19 to TRBJ1-2; D remains unclear. CDR1 LNHDA and CDR2 SQIVND come from the germline V gene (reference sequence). V was pared by 3 bases and J by 5 bases, with 10 bases between. This CDR3 spans 13 amino acids. CDR3 region: CASSIRRYYGYTF. The CDR3, as DNA: TGTGCCAGTAGTATCCGGAGATATTATGGCTACACCTTC.

The chain combines TRBV4-3 with TRBJ2-7; D gene uncertain. Per germline, CDR1 LGHNA and CDR2 YSLEER. Deletions cut 0 bases from V and 0 bases from J, with 6 bases between. The CDR3 totals 14 residues. This CDR3 reads CASSQDSPSYEQYF. The CDR3 DNA follows: TGCGCCAGCAGCCAAGACAGTCCCTCCTACGAGCAGTACTTC.

This chain joins TRBV12-3 or TRBV12-4 and TRBJ2-5, with TRBD2 matching 12 bases. The V segment lost 6 bases and the J segment 14 bases; nucleotides outside the gene matches: 4. This CDR3 comprises 11 residues. The CDR3 nucleotides are TGTGCCAGCAGCCTGACTAGCGGGAGCTACTTC. Protein product: CASSLTSGSYF.

This clone has a handful of counts. V usage is TRBV5-1 and J usage is TRBJ2-3; 10 bases align to TRBD2. V trimming: 1 base; J trimming: 5 bases; junction bases outside the gene matches: 7. Germline loops: CDR1 SGHRS, CDR2 YFSETQ. The CDR3 totals 16 residues. The CDR3 loop is CASSLTAGGPGDTQYF. The CDR3, as DNA: TGCGCCAGCAGCTTGACAGCGGGAGGGCCCGGAGATACGCAGTATTTT.

V and J are TRBV5-1 and TRBJ2-3; D ambiguous. Trimming took 3 bases from V and 0 from J, leaving 11 bases between them. Germline V gives CDR1 SGHRS, CDR2 YFSETQ. This CDR3 is built from 15 residues. The CDR3 nucleotides are TGCGCCAGCAGCTCAGCCGGAGATAGCACAGATACGCAGTATTTT. It translates to CASSSAGDSTDTQYF.

The rearrangement links TRBV15 to TRBJ1-2; no definite D call. The V gene's germline CDR1 is LNHNV and CDR2 YYDKDF (reference sequence). There are 10 residues in the CDR3. V was pared by 11 bases and J by 5 bases, with 9 bases between. Written as DNA, the CDR3 is TGTGCCGCCGCGGGATATGGCTACACCTTC. It yields the protein CAAAGYGYTF.

The genes are TRBV5-5 and TRBJ1-5; 8 bases fit TRBD1. Per the germline V gene, CDR1 is SGHKS and CDR2 is YYEKEE (reference sequence). V trimming: 3 bases; J trimming: 4 bases; junction bases outside the gene matches: 6. This CDR3 comprises 15 residues. The CDR3 protein is CASSSWDRLNQPQHF. DNA of the CDR3: TGTGCCAGCAGCTCCTGGGACAGGCTAAATCAGCCCCAGCATTTT.

The genes are TRBV6-5 and TRBJ1-2; the D is unclear. V was cut by 0 bases and J by 3 bases, with 8 bases left in between. In germline, CDR1 is MNHEY, CDR2 SVGAGI. The length of the CDR3 is 14 residues. CDR3 region: CASSYSARHYGYTF. Written as DNA, the CDR3 is TGTGCCAGCAGTTACTCTGCTCGACACTATGGCTACACCTTC.

This clone was counted only a few times. This chain joins TRBV28 and TRBJ2-3, with D uncertain. Germline CDR1 is MDHEN and CDR2 is SYDVKM. V was trimmed by 2 bases and J by 1 base, leaving 7 bases between them. CDR3 length: 14 amino acids. The CDR3 region is CASSLGGRTDTQYF. Here the CDR3 DNA reads TGTGCCAGCAGTTTAGGCGGACGCACAGATACGCAGTATTTT.

This clone was seen a few times. The chain is built from TRBV2 and TRBJ1-5, with D perhaps TRBD1 (5 bases). This CDR3 contains 15 residues. Germline V gene data show CDR1 as SNHLY and CDR2 as FYNNEI. V gave up 2 bases and J gave up 0 bases, with 8 bases separating them. CDR3 in amino acids: CASSEWGLSNQPQHF. CDR3 in DNA: TGTGCCAGCAGTGAATGGGGACTTAGCAATCAGCCCCAGCATTTT.

The chain couples TRBV6-5 to TRBJ2-1; 8 nucleotides align to TRBD2. The CDR3 is 15 residues long. Germline V gene lookup returns CDR1 MNHEY and CDR2 SVGAGI. Trimming took 0 bases from V and 6 from J; bases not matched to a gene: 4. This chain's CDR3 is CASSYSGLAPNEQFF. CDR3 DNA: TGTGCCAGCAGTTACTCCGGACTAGCCCCCAATGAGCAGTTCTTC.

V gene TRBV7-3 combines with J gene TRBJ2-1; 13 nucleotides agree with TRBD2. Germline trimming cut 2 bases from V and 7 bases from J; bases unmatched to any gene: 8. The CDR3 has 17 residues. Looked up from germline, CDR1 is SGHTA and CDR2 is FQGTGA. CDR3 sequence (DNA): TGTGCCAGCAGCTTATTAGCTGGGACTAGCGGGAAAAATGAGCAGTTCTTC. Its protein product is CASSLLAGTSGKNEQFF.

The chain carries TRBV29-1 and TRBJ2-1, with D unclear. The CDR3 has 12 amino acids. Germline V gene lookup returns CDR1 SQVTM and CDR2 ANQGSEA. Trimming left V 3 bases short and J 2 bases short, with 5 bases between. DNA for the CDR3: TGCAGCGTTGATAAGCCCTACAATGAGCAGTTCTTC. The encoded protein is CSVDKPYNEQFF.

CDR3 sequence reads: CASRVTSNQPQHF. The DNA of the CDR3 is TGTGCCAGCAGGGTAACTAGCAATCAGCCCCAGCATTTT. This sequence joins TRBV2 and TRBJ1-5; D ambiguous. This CDR3 region has 13 residues. CDR1 SNHLY and CDR2 FYNNEI come from the germline V gene. Trimming took off 6 bases at V and 0 bases at J, with 6 bases between the two ends.

This rearrangement joins TRBV6-6 to TRBJ2-2; no reliable D call. CDR1 and CDR2 from the germline V gene are MNHNY and SVGAGI (reference sequence). The CDR3 runs to 11 residues. V lost 6 bases to trimming and J lost 3 bases, with 2 bases between them. The CDR3 loop reads CASRDTGELFF. The DNA for the CDR3 is TGTGCCAGCAGGGACACCGGGGAGCTGTTTTTT.

The rearrangement links TRBV6-6 to TRBJ2-7; D remains ambiguous. Germline V gene data show CDR1 as MNHNY and CDR2 as SVGAGI (reference sequence). This CDR3 region has 12 residues. V gave up 5 bases and J gave up 2 bases, with 7 bases separating them. CDR3 amino acids: CASSGNTYEQYF. The CDR3 DNA sequence: TGTGCCAGCAGTGGAAACACCTACGAGCAGTACTTC.

This chain joins TRBV4-2 and TRBJ1-2; perhaps TRBD1 as D (6 bases). The CDR3 spans 15 residues. The germline V and J ends were trimmed by 0 bases and 7 bases, with 15 bases remaining between them. CDR1 LGHNA and CDR2 YNFKEQ come from the germline V gene. CDR3 sequence (DNA): TGTGCCAGCAGCCAAGATTGGGGGCGGCAGGGTGGCTACACCTTC. Encoded protein: CASSQDWGRQGGYTF.

The chain employs TRBV7-3 and TRBJ2-1; TRBD2 might be the D (6 bases). The CDR3 covers 13 residues. V lost 3 bases to trimming and J lost 8 bases, with 11 bases between them. The germline gives CDR1 SGHTA, CDR2 FQGTGA. The CDR3 sequence: CASSFSGSHEQFF. DNA for the CDR3: TGTGCCAGCAGCTTCTCCGGGAGCCATGAGCAGTTCTTC.

The chain carries TRBV28 and TRBJ2-4; 12 bases are shared with TRBD2. Germline V lookup: CDR1 MDHEN, CDR2 SYDVKM. The V segment lost 5 bases and the J segment 9 bases; nucleotides outside the gene matches: 5. CDR3 length: 14 amino acids. Here the CDR3 DNA reads TGTGCCAGCAGTCCCGGGACTAGCGGGCGCATTCAGTACTTC. Translating gives CASSPGTSGRIQYF.

This clone was picked up a small number of times. The V and J genes are TRBV27 and TRBJ1-5, with D hard to call. The CDR3 has 15 amino acids. Trimming pared 5 bases from V and 0 bases from J, leaving 11 bases between. CDR1 and CDR2 from the germline V gene are MNHEY and SMNVEV (reference sequence). The CDR3 DNA is TGTGCCAGCAGTATCAATGGTTTTAGCAATCAGCCCCAGCATTTT. Encoded protein: CASSINGFSNQPQHF.